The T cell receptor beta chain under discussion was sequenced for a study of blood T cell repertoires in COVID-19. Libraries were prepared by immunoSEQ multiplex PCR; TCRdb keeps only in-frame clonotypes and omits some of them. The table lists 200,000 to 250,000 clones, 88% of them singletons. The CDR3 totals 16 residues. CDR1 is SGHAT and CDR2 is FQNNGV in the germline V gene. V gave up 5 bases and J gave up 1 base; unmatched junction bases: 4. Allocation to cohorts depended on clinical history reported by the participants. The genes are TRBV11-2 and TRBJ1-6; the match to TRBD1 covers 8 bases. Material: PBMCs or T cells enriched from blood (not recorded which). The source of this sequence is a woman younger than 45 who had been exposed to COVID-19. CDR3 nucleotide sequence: TGTGCCAGCAGCCTCCAGGGGGCGTCCTATAATTCACCCCTCCACTTT. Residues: CASSLQGASYNSPLHF.